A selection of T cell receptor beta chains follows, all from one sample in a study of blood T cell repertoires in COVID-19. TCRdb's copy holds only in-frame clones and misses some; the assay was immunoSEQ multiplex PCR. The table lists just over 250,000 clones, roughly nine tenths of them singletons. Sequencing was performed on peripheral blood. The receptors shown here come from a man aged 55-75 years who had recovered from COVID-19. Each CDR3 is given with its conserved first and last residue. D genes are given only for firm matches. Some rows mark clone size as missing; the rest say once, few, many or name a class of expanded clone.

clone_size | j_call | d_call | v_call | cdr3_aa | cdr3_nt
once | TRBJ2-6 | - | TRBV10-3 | CAIKNGQGGPPSGANVLTF | TGTGCCATCAAGAACGGACAGGGAGGGCCCCCCTCTGGGGCCAACGTCCTGACTTTC
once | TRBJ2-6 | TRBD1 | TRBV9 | CASSVARTGGNGANVLTF | TGTGCCAGCAGCGTAGCGAGGACAGGGGGTAATGGGGCCAACGTCCTGACTTTC
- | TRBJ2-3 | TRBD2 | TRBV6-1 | CASSEASVGGVNTQYF | TGTGCCAGCAGTGAAGCGAGTGTGGGGGGGGTAAATACGCAGTATTTT
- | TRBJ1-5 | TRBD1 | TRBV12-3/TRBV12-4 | CASLQAGGQPQHF | TGTGCCAGCTTGCAGGCAGGGGGACAGCCCCAGCATTTT
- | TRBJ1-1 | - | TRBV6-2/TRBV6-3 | CASSYSISRDSTEAFF | TGTGCCAGCAGTTACTCGATTTCGCGGGACTCCACTGAAGCTTTCTTT
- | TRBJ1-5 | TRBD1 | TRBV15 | CATSRGDRANQPQHF | TGTGCCACCAGCAGAGGGGACAGGGCTAATCAGCCCCAGCATTTT
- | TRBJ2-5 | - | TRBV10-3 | CATQAGDRVAFQETQYF | TGTGCCACCCAAGCGGGAGACAGGGTCGCCTTCCAAGAGACCCAGTACTTC
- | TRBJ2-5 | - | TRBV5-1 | CASSLGGGKETQYF | TGCGCCAGCAGCTTGGGTGGAGGGAAAGAGACCCAGTACTTC
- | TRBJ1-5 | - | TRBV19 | CASSRTDNQPQHF | TGTGCCAGTAGTCGGACAGACAATCAGCCCCAGCATTTT
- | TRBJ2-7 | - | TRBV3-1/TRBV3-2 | CASSRQGAGGSYEQYF | TGTGCCAGCAGCCGACAGGGCGCGGGGGGATCCTACGAGCAGTACTTC
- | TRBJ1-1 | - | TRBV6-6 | CASSLLRAEAFF | TGTGCCAGCAGCCTCCTCCGAGCTGAAGCTTTCTTT
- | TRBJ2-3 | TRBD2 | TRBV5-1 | CASSYIAGPTDTQYF | TGCGCCAGCAGCTATATAGCGGGGCCCACAGATACGCAGTATTTT
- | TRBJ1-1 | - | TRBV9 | CASSEGGNIGNTEAFF | TGTGCCAGCAGCGAGGGGGGGAATATAGGGAACACTGAAGCTTTCTTT
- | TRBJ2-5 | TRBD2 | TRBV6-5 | CASSRTGGQETQYF | TGTGCCAGCAGTCGAACGGGGGGTCAAGAGACCCAGTACTTC
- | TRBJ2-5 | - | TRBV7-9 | CASSLAPMGLQETQYF | TGTGCCAGCAGCTTAGCGCCGATGGGGCTCCAAGAGACCCAGTACTTC
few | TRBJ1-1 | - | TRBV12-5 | CASNRNTEAFF | TGTGCTAGCAACAGGAACACTGAAGCTTTCTTT
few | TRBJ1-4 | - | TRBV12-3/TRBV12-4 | CASSPGEEKLFF | TGTGCCAGCAGCCCGGGGGAGGAAAAACTGTTTTTT
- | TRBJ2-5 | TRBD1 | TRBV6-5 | CASSDRAETQYF | TGTGCCAGCTCCGACAGGGCTGAGACCCAGTACTTC
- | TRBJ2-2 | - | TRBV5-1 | CASSLLQVNTGELFF | TGCGCCAGCAGCTTGTTACAGGTGAACACCGGGGAGCTGTTTTTT
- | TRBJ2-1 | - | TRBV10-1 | CARWSCGNEQFF | TGCGCCAGGTGGAGTTGCGGGAATGAGCAGTTCTTC
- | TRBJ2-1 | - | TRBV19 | CASSVGLAQYNEQFF | TGTGCCAGTAGTGTGGGGCTAGCGCAATACAATGAGCAGTTCTTC
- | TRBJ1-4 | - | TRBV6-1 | CASSTSRATNEKLFF | TGTGCCAGCAGTACTAGCCGTGCAACTAATGAAAAACTGTTTTTT
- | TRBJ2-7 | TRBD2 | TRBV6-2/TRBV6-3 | CASSKGATSGGHYEQYF | TGTGCCAGCAGTAAGGGGGCCACTAGCGGGGGCCACTACGAGCAGTACTTC
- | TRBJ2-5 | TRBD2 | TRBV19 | CASSMRYSSGGRQETQYF | TGTGCCAGTAGTATGAGATATAGTAGCGGGGGCCGACAAGAGACCCAGTACTTC
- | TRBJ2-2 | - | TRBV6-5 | CASSYGWTANTGELFF | TGTGCCAGCAGTTACGGTTGGACAGCGAACACCGGGGAGCTGTTTTTT
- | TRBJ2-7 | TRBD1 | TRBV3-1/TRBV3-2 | CASSQVPGGPYEQYF | TGTGCCAGCAGCCAAGTCCCAGGGGGCCCCTACGAGCAGTACTTC
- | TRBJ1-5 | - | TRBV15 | CATSRDRGPNQPQHF | TGTGCCACCAGCAGAGACAGGGGACCGAATCAGCCCCAGCATTTT
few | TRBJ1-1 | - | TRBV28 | CASFGNTEAFF | TGTGCCAGCTTCGGGAACACTGAAGCTTTCTTT
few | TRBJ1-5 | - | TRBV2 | CASRADSNQPQHF | TGTGCCAGCAGAGCGGACAGTAATCAGCCCCAGCATTTT
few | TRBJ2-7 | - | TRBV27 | CASSLSHEGGGFYEQYF | TGTGCCAGCAGTTTATCTCATGAAGGGGGGGGTTTCTACGAGCAGTACTTC
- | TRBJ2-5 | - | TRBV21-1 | CASREARTQYF | TGTGCCAGCAGAGAAGCTAGGACCCAGTACTTC
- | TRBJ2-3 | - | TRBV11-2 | CASSFPSTDTQYF | TGTGCCAGCAGCTTCCCGAGCACAGATACGCAGTATTTT
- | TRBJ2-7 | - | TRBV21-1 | CASSLLSGTSTYEQYF | TGTGCCAGCAGCCTTCTATCCGGGACTTCGACCTACGAGCAGTACTTC
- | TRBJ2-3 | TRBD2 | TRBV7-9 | CASSSTGGTQYF | TGTGCCAGCAGCTCGACGGGGGGGACGCAGTATTTT
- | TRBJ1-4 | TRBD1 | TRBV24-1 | CATSDGGRGRLATNEKLFF | TGTGCCACCAGTGATGGGGGAAGGGGGCGATTGGCAACTAATGAAAAACTGTTTTTT
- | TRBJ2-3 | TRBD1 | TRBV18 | CASSQIRQGDTQYF | TGTGCCAGCTCCCAAATCAGACAGGGAGATACGCAGTATTTT
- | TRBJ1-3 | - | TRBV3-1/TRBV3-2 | CASSQVRGSGNTIYF | TGTGCCAGCAGCCAAGTTCGGGGCTCTGGAAACACCATATATTTT
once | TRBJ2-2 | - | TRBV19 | CASRGGERAGELFF | TGTGCCAGTAGGGGCGGGGAGAGGGCCGGGGAGCTGTTTTTT
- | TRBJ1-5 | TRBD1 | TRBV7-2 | CASSYRQGNQPQHF | TGTGCCAGCAGCTACCGACAGGGTAATCAGCCCCAGCATTTT
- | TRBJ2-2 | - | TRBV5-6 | CASSPWTAPTGELFF | TGTGCCAGCAGCCCTTGGACAGCACCCACCGGGGAGCTGTTTTTT
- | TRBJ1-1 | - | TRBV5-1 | CASASRGGTEAFF | TGCGCCAGCGCCTCGAGAGGAGGTACTGAAGCTTTCTTT
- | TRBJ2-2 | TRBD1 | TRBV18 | CASSRGSPGQGPGGELFF | TGTGCCAGCTCACGCGGATCCCCCGGACAGGGCCCCGGCGGGGAGCTGTTTTTT
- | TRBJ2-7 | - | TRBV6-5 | CASSYFSPSYEQYF | TGTGCCAGCAGTTACTTCAGTCCTTCCTACGAGCAGTACTTC
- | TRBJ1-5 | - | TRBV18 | CASSQQGPQHF | TGTGCCAGCTCACAACAGGGTCCCCAGCATTTT
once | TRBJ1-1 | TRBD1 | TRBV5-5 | CASSPGSTGVTEAFF | TGTGCCAGCAGCCCCGGGTCGACAGGGGTCACTGAAGCTTTCTTT
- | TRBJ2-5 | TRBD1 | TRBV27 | CASSAIRQGETQYF | TGTGCCAGCAGCGCGATTCGACAGGGAGAGACCCAGTACTTC
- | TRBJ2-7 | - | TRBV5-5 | CATSTEGTSFTEQYF | TGTGCCACCTCAACCGAGGGAACCAGCTTCACCGAGCAGTACTTC
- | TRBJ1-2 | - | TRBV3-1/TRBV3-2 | CASSQQRNYGYTF | TGTGCCAGCAGCCAACAGCGTAACTATGGCTACACCTTC
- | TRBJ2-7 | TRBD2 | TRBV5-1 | CASSGPGTSFYEQYF | TGCGCCAGCAGCGGGCCCGGGACTAGTTTCTACGAGCAGTACTTC
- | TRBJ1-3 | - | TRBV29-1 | CSVCCDSSGNTIYF | TGCAGCGTTTGTTGCGACAGCTCTGGAAACACCATATATTTT
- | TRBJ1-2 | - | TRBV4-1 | CASSQGTSSNYGYTF | TGCGCCAGCAGCCAAGGGACAAGTTCTAACTATGGCTACACCTTC
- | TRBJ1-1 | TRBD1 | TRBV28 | CASSLGQGTEAFF | TGTGCCAGCAGTTTAGGACAGGGGACTGAAGCTTTCTTT
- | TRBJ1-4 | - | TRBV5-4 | CASSSGQINEKLFF | TGTGCCAGCAGCTCGGGACAAATTAATGAAAAACTGTTTTTT
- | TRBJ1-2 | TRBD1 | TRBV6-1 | CASSDGQVLNYGYTF | TGTGCCAGCAGTGACGGACAGGTCCTCAACTATGGCTACACCTTC
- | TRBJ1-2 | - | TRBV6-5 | CASREQNYGYTF | TGTGCCAGCAGGGAGCAAAACTATGGCTACACCTTC